This T cell receptor (beta chain) stems from a study of T cell responses to AZD1222 COVID-19 vaccine. Study conclusions and caveats: Two AZD1222 doses significantly raised spike-specific TCR breadth and depth over controls. Clonal diversity may have been underestimated, and the donors were mostly white British, with more females than males. Baseline seropositivity characterized only a handful of AZD1222 recipients.

V lost 2 bases, J lost 0 bases, and 13 bases lay in between. CDR1 is MNHEY and CDR2 is SMNVEV in the germline V gene (reference sequence). The CDR3 is 16 residues long. Libraries were prepared by immunoSEQ multiplex PCR; TCRdb keeps only in-frame clonotypes and omits some of them. The table includes 170,000 or so clones, about 93% detected once. This clone was detected once. As yet, its antigen is unknown. The source was peripheral blood, collected 28 days after the second dose of the MenACWY control vaccine. The origin of this receptor is an adult who received the MenACWY meningococcal vaccine as a control. The chain links TRBV27 to TRBJ1-1; D possibly corresponds to TRBD1 (5 bases). CDR3 sequence: CASSLGRGRLNTEAFF. As DNA, the CDR3 is TGTGCCAGCAGTTTAGGGAGGGGACGGTTGAACACTGAAGCTTTCTTT.